This T cell receptor (beta chain) comes out of a study of CD8 T cells in Susac syndrome. This CDR3 contains 15 residues. Germline V gene lookup returns CDR1 LGHDT and CDR2 YNNKEL (reference sequence). Between the trimmed V and J ends, which lost 5 bases and 7 bases, there was a span of 15 bases. A quantity of roughly 0.5 to 1 ug RNA underwent reverse transcription using random hexamers. immunoSEQ multiplex PCR amplified TCR beta CDR3 across 54 Vbeta, 13 Jbeta. Using its own MiXCR run on the immunoSEQ multiplex PCR reads, TCRdb lists one record per CDR3 protein. The table lists 150,000 to 190,000 distinct CDR3 sequences, 85% to 95% of them singletons, with 0.16% in the top ten.

The sample consisted of CD4+ T cells from PBMCs. The TCR sequence derives from a human donor with Susac syndrome. The chain combines TRBV3-1 with TRBJ1-6, with D possibly matching TRBD1 (5 bases). The CDR3 spells CASSRDSQENSPLHF. The CDR3, as DNA: TGTGCCAGCAGCAGGGACTCCCAGGAAAATTCACCCCTCCACTTT.